The clone carrying this T cell receptor (beta chain) occurred many times. Its antigen remains unidentified. The germline V gene encodes CDR1 MGHRA and CDR2 YSYEKL. There are 16 residues in the CDR3. Trimming shortened V by 0 bases and J by 5 bases, and 16 bases separated the two germline ends. One entry per CDR3 protein, called by TCRdb with MiXCR from the 5' RACE reads. The sample has about 90,000 distinct CDR3 sequences; approximately 9.6% are singletons. The data were taken from a study of CD8 T cells in ankylosing spondylitis. General observations from the study: Typical of ankylosing spondylitis blood, it appeared, was a TCR beta motif of seven to nine highly homologous variants.

J is TRBJ2-5 and V is TRBV4-1; maybe TRBD2 (5 bases). The material sequenced was blood, either unsorted or a sorted T cell fraction (not recorded which). This TCR was recovered from a male donor with ankylosing spondylitis. This CDR3 is CASSQERGIGWETQYF. CDR3 bases: TGCGCCAGCAGCCAAGAAAGAGGGATAGGGTGGGAGACCCAGTACTTC.